This is a list of T cell receptor beta chains from one sample in a study of a mutant IDH1 vaccine in newly diagnosed glioma. The data were produced by immunoSEQ multiplex PCR, yet TCRdb's version contains in-frame clones alone and is incomplete. The sample lists tens of thousands of clones, roughly nine tenths occurring once. Sequenced material: PBMCs, taken from a glioma patient treated with radiotherapy, temozolomide or both. The receptors here all came from a man aged 25-40 years with glioma. Both conserved end residues are part of each CDR3. The D gene is left open where the match is weak. Rows give clone size only sometimes, using once, few, many, or a class for an expanded clone.

cdr3_nt cdr3_aa v_call clone_size cdr3_length j_call d_call
TGTGCCAGCAGCTCCCGGGGGGGAAATGAAAAACTGTTTTTT CASSSRGGNEKLFF TRBV7-9 NA 14 TRBJ1-4 NA
TGTGCCAGCAGTTTCTCAGATAGCAATCAGCCCCAGCATTTT CASSFSDSNQPQHF TRBV27 NA 14 TRBJ1-5 NA
TGTGCCAGCAGCTTAGATCGGCCACGGACCTTCTCCTACGAGCAGTACTTC CASSLDRPRTFSYEQYF TRBV11-2 NA 17 TRBJ2-7 NA
TGTGCCAGTAGTAACACAAGGGGGTCGGGCTCCTACAATGAGCAGTTCTTC CASSNTRGSGSYNEQFF TRBV19 NA 17 TRBJ2-1 NA
TGCAGCGTTGAAGGACAGGGGACTACGGAACAGTACTTC CSVEGQGTTEQYF TRBV29-1 once 13 TRBJ2-7 NA
TGTGCCAGCAGCTCAATCGGCCTCCGGAAGACGGACGCGCAGTACTTC CASSSIGLRKTDAQYF TRBV9 NA 16 TRBJ2-7 NA
TGTGCCAGCTCACCAGGCATAGAGAGCTCCTACAATGAGCAGTTCTTC CASSPGIESSYNEQFF TRBV18 NA 16 TRBJ2-1 NA
TGTGCCAGCAGCTCGCTACAGAGCACCGGGGAGCTGTTTTTT CASSSLQSTGELFF TRBV7-2 NA 14 TRBJ2-2 NA
TGTGCCAGCAGCCAAGTAGAAGGGACAGGTCTCTCCTACGAGCAGTACTTC CASSQVEGTGLSYEQYF TRBV4-2 NA 17 TRBJ2-7 TRBD1
TGCGCCAGCAGCTTGGGGGATTTCGAAACAGATACGCAGTATTTT CASSLGDFETDTQYF TRBV5-1 NA 15 TRBJ2-3 NA
TGTGCCAGCAGCCATTCCGGGACAGGTATAAATTCACCCCTCCACTTT CASSHSGTGINSPLHF TRBV13 NA 16 TRBJ1-6 TRBD1
TGTGCCAGCAGCAACCGGGACAGGGCTTCACCCCTCCACTTT CASSNRDRASPLHF TRBV5-4 once 14 TRBJ1-6 TRBD1
TGTGCCAGCAGCGCCAGGGGGAGGTCCTACGAGCAGTACTTC CASSARGRSYEQYF TRBV11-3 NA 14 TRBJ2-7 NA
TGTGCCAGCAGTCGGCGGCTAGCGGGAGAGTACGAGCAGTACTTC CASSRRLAGEYEQYF TRBV6-5 medium-sized 15 TRBJ2-7 TRBD2
TGTGCCAGCACCACAGGGCTTTACAATCAGCCCCAGCATTTT CASTTGLYNQPQHF TRBV6-6 NA 14 TRBJ1-5 NA